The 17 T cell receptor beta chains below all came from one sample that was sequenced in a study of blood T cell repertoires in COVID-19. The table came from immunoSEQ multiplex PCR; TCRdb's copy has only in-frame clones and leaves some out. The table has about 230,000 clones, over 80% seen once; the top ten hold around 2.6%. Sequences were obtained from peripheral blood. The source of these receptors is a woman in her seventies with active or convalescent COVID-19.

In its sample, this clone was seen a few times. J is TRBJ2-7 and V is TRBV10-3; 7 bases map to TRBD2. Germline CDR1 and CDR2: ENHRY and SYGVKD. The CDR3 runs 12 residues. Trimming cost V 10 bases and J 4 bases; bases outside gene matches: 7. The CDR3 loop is CATAGGSYEQYF. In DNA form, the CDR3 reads TGTGCCACCGCCGGGGGGTCGTACGAGCAGTACTTC.

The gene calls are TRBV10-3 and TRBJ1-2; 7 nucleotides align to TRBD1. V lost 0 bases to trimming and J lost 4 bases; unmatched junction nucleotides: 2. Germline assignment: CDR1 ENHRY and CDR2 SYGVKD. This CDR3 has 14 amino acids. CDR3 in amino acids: CAISESGQLYGYTF. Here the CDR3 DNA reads TGTGCCATCAGTGAGTCGGGACAGCTCTATGGCTACACCTTC.

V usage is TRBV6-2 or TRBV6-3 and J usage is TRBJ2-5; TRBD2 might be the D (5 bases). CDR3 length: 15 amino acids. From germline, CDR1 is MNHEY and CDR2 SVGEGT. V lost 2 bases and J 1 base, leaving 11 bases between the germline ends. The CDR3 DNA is TGTGCCAGCAGTTACGGGTCGGGAACCCAAGAGACCCAGTACTTC. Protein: CASSYGSGTQETQYF.

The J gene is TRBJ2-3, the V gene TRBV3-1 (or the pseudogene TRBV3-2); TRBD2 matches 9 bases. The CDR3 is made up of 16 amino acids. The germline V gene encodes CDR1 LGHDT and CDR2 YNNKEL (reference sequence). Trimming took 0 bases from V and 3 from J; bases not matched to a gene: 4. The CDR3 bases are TGTGCCAGCAGCCAAGAGTTCACTAGCGGGACAGATACGCAGTATTTT. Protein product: CASSQEFTSGTDTQYF.

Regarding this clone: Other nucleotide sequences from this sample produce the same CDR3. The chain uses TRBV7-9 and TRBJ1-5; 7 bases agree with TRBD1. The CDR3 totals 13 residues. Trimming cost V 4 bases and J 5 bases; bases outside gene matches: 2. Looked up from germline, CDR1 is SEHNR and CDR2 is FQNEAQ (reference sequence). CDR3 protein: CASSSQGDQPQHF. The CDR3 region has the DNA TGTGCCAGCAGCTCCCAGGGGGATCAGCCCCAGCATTTT.

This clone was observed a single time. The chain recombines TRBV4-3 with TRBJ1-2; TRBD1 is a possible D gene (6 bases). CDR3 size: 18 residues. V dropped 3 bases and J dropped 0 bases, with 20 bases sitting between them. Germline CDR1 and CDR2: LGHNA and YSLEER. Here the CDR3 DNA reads TGCGCCAGCAGCCAGGAAACAGGGAGAAGATTAGCTAACTATGGCTACACCTTC. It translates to CASSQETGRRLANYGYTF.

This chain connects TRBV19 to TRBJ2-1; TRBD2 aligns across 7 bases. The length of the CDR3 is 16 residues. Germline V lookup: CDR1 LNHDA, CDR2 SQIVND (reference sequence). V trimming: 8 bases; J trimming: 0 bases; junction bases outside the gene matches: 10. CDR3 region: CASPRDGRFSYNEQFF. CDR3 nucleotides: TGTGCCAGTCCCAGGGACGGGAGGTTCTCCTACAATGAGCAGTTCTTC.

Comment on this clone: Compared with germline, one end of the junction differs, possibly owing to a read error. CDR3 nucleotides: TGTGCCAGCAGCTCGAGAACTGGACTAGATTTT. Translation: CASSSRTGLDF. The chain is built from TRBV7-9 and TRBJ2-3, with 7 bases identical to TRBD2. The CDR3 spans 11 residues. Germline assignment: CDR1 SEHNR and CDR2 FQNEAQ (reference sequence). The whole variable domain, remainder taken from reference TRBV7-9 and TRBJ2-3, is DTGVSQNPRHKITKRGQNVTFRCDPISEHNRLYWYRQTLGQGPEFLTYFQNEAQLEKSRLLSDRFSAERPKGSFSTLEIQRTEQGDSAMYLCASSSRTGLDFGPGTRLTVL.

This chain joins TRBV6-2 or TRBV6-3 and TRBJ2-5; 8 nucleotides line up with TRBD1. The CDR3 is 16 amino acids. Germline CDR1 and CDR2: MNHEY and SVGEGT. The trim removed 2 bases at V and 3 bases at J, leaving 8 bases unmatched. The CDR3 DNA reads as TGTGCCAGCAGTTACCCAGGACAGGGTCTAAAAGAGACCCAGTACTTC. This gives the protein CASSYPGQGLKETQYF.

The CDR3 protein is CASSGQGAGNEQFF. The CDR3 nucleotides are TGTGCCAGCAGTGGACAGGGGGCGGGGAATGAGCAGTTCTTC. The gene calls are TRBV2 and TRBJ2-1; TRBD1 matches at 10 bases. There are 14 residues in the CDR3. V lost 4 bases, J lost 7 bases, and 4 bases stayed unmatched. The V gene's germline CDR1 is SNHLY and CDR2 FYNNEI. Combining the CDR3 with reference TRBV2 and TRBJ2-1 gives the whole variable domain EPEVTQTPSHQVTQMGQEVILRCVPISNHLYFYWYRQILGQKVEFLVSFYNNEISEKSEIFDDQFSVERPDGSNFTLKIRSTKLEDSAMYFCASSGQGAGNEQFFGPGTRLTVL.

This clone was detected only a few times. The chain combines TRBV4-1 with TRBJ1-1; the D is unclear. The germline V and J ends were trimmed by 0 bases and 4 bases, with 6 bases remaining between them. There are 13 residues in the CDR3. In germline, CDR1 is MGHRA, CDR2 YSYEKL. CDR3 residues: CASSQDEGTEAFF. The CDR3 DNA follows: TGCGCCAGCAGCCAAGATGAGGGCACTGAAGCTTTCTTT.

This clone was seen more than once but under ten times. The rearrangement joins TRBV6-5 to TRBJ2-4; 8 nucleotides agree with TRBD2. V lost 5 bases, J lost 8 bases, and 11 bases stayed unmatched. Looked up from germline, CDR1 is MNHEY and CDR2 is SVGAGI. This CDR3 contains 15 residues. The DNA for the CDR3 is TGTGCCAGCAGTAGGGACGGCTCCGGGGGGGACATTCAGTACTTC. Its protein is CASSRDGSGGDIQYF.

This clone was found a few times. For the CDR3, the DNA is TGTGCCAGCAGCTTGTCAGGGGCCCTGAACACTGAAGCTTTCTTT. It yields the protein CASSLSGALNTEAFF. The gene calls are TRBV7-3 and TRBJ1-1, with D possibly being TRBD1 (6 bases). V dropped 3 bases and J dropped 0 bases, with 11 bases sitting between them. CDR1 SGHTA and CDR2 FQGTGA come from the germline V gene. This CDR3 has 15 residues.

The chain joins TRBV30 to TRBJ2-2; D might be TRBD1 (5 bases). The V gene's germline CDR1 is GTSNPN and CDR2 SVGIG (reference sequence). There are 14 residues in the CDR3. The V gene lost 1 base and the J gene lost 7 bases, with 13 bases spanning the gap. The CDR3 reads CAWSAGLVVGELFF. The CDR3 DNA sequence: TGTGCCTGGAGTGCAGGGTTAGTTGTCGGGGAGCTGTTTTTT. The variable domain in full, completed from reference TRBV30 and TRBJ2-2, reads SQTIHQWPATLVQPVGSPLSLECTVEGTSNPNLYWYRQAAGRGLQLLFYSVGIGQISSEVPQNLSASRPQDRQFILSSKKLLLSDSGFYLCAWSAGLVVGELFFGEGSRLTVL.

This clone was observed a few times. The CDR3 region has the DNA TGTGCCAGCAGGACAGACAGGAACACTGAAGCTTTCTTT. Its translation is CASRTDRNTEAFF. V gene TRBV6-5 combines with J gene TRBJ1-1, with D possibly being TRBD1 (5 bases). The CDR3 has 13 amino acids. The germline V gene has CDR1 MNHEY and CDR2 SVGAGI. V lost 6 bases and J 1 base, leaving 9 bases between the germline ends.

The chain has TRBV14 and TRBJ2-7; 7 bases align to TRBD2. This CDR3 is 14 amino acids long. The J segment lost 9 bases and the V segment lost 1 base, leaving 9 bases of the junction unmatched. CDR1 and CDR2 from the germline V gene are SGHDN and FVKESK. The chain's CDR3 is CASSQGSPGGRQYF. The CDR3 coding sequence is TGTGCCAGCAGCCAAGGGTCCCCTGGCGGGAGGCAGTACTTC.

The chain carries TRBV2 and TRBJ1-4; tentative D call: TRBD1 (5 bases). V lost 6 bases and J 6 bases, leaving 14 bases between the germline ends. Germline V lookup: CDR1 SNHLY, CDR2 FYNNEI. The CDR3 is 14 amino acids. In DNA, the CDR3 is TGTGCCAGCAGGCGACCAGGGATCTATGAAAAACTGTTTTTT. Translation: CASRRPGIYEKLFF. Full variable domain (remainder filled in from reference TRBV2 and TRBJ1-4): EPEVTQTPSHQVTQMGQEVILRCVPISNHLYFYWYRQILGQKVEFLVSFYNNEISEKSEIFDDQFSVERPDGSNFTLKIRSTKLEDSAMYFCASRRPGIYEKLFFGSGTQLSVL.